Sequencing of this TCR beta chain was carried out in a study of control samples from healthy donors and cancer patients (dated by TCRdb to 2018 to 2021). Libraries were made using the immunoSEQ multiplex PCR assay. In its TCRdb copy, this immuneACCESS table keeps in-frame sequences only and misses some clones. Where compared with another copy, unresolved V genes explain less than half of these, and the others have no known cause. For this sample the table gives 120,000 to 150,000 clones, of which more than 90% were detected only once. The ten largest clones represent more than 3% of the sample. Remarks on this clone: Its target antigen remains unknown. Per-nucleotide qualities are absent, and no much larger clonotype sits a single base away.

Its CDR3 holds 14 amino acids, cysteine through phenylalanine. The DNA shown is the 42-base CDR3, in frame from base 1. The V and J ends are trimmed by 6 bases and 7 bases, leaving 18 bases between them. Via the germline V gene, CDR1 is SGHDN and CDR2 FVKESK. What was sequenced was blood. This clonotype was obtained from a young man in good health. The V and J genes are TRBV14 and TRBJ1-2; TRBD1 is a weak D gene call, 6 bases matching. The CDR3 region: CASSRLTGSGGYTF. The bases read TGTGCCAGCAGTCGATTGACAGGATCTGGTGGCTACACCTTC.